This section outlines one TCR beta chain sequence together with its context. Its antigen remains unknown. The source of the sample is a study of beta chain features in type 1 diabetes. Findings and caveats of the study: Shorter TCRB CDR3s, moderately but significantly so, marked every one of the four CD4+ subsets in Type 1 diabetes patients.

A single heparinised draw of approximately 110 mL on average was taken per donor. CD45RO/CCR7/CD25/CD127/CD95/CD27 separated CD4+ naive, central memory, regulatory and stem cell-like memory cells by sorting. Expressed TCRB transcripts were sequenced because the isolated RNA had all been reverse transcribed beforehand. Only in-frame clones appear in the TCRdb table, and some are missing; sequencing was by immunoSEQ multiplex PCR. The sample includes over 100,000 clones, 40% of them seen just once. The CDR3 extends over 11 amino acids. Germline-derived CDR1 and CDR2 are MGHRA and YSYEKL. V lost 4 bases, J lost 8 bases, and 8 bases lay in between.

This receptor was identified in a young woman in good health. Sequencing used stem cell memory CD4+ T cells from blood. The chain joins TRBV4-1 to TRBJ1-2; D ambiguous. DNA for the CDR3: TGCGCCAGCAGCCCCCCTCCCGGCTACACCTTC. This gives the protein CASSPPPGYTF.